This T cell receptor (beta chain) is from a study of PD-1 blockade in classical Hodgkin lymphoma. All patients relapsed after autologous stem cell transplantation, and brentuximab vedotin exposure varied. Trimming cost V 0 bases and J 8 bases; bases outside gene matches: 4. Germline CDR1 SGHRS, CDR2 YFSETQ. This CDR3 spans 15 amino acids. Measured with immunoSEQ multiplex PCR; TCRdb has only the in-frame clones, and not every one. This table has about 63,000 clones, 88% appearing once. Sample: peripheral blood mononuclear cells (PBMCs), taken before the second cycle of nivolumab. This receptor was taken from a human donor with classical Hodgkin lymphoma. J is TRBJ2-1 and V is TRBV5-1; 11 positions match TRBD1. The CDR3 bases are TGCGCCAGCAGCTTGGTCTTGGACAGGGGGCATGAGCAGTTCTTC. Translated, it gives CASSLVLDRGHEQFF.